These 18 T cell receptor beta chains share one sample of origin, sequenced in a study of T-cell memory formation after mild COVID-19. TCRdb fed the 5' RACE reads into MiXCR, producing one record per CDR3 protein. The sample lists 430,000 or so distinct CDR3 sequences, more than 20% occurring once. The sequenced sample consisted of PBMCs or a T cell subset sorted from them (not recorded which). All receptors come from an adult woman who had mild COVID-19 (a few samples of this study predate the infection). Cell type and time point are not known.

This clonotype was recorded a few times. J is TRBJ2-5 and V is TRBV25-1; weak D call: TRBD2 (7 bases). V was cut by 4 bases and J by 5 bases, with 17 bases left in between. This CDR3 comprises 15 residues. Germline V lookup: CDR1 MGHDK, CDR2 SYGVNS. Here the CDR3 reads CASSVLRGLAETQYF. For the CDR3, the DNA is TGTGCCAGCAGTGTCCTGCGGGGGCTCGCGGAGACCCAGTACTTC.

The chain combines TRBV15 with TRBJ2-5; no reliable D call. The CDR3 covers 15 residues. CDR1 is LNHNV, CDR2 YYDKDF, per germline (reference sequence). V was clipped by 1 base and J by 1 base, with 10 bases between them. The DNA for the CDR3 is TGTGCCACCAGCAGAGGTGGAGATCTCCAAGAGACCCAGTACTTC. Translating it yields CATSRGGDLQETQYF.

This sequence joins TRBV4-3 and TRBJ2-1, with D possibly being TRBD2 (5 bases). V was cut by 4 bases and J by 4 bases, with 26 bases left in between. The V gene's germline CDR1 is LGHNA and CDR2 YSLEER. This CDR3 spans 19 amino acids. The CDR3 loop is CASSPPLDCPWSQYNEQFF. CDR3 nucleotide sequence: TGCGCCAGCAGCCCGCCTTTGGACTGTCCCTGGAGCCAGTACAATGAGCAGTTCTTC.

The chain employs TRBV6-5 and TRBJ2-3, with TRBD1 matching over 8 bases. V trimming: 8 bases; J trimming: 2 bases; junction bases outside the gene matches: 9. The CDR3 has 15 amino acids. CDR1 is MNHEY and CDR2 is SVGAGI in the germline V gene. CDR3 in DNA: TGTGCCAGCCTCTTTTTGGACAGGGTCACAGATACGCAGTATTTT. It encodes CASLFLDRVTDTQYF.

The sample holds a few counts of this clonotype. The chain recombines TRBV7-6 with TRBJ2-5; D is possibly TRBD1 (7 bases). The CDR3 runs 14 residues. Germline V gives CDR1 SGHVS, CDR2 FNYEAQ. V lost 2 bases to trimming and J lost 5 bases, with 12 bases between them. As DNA, the CDR3 is TGTGCCAGCAGCTTATCGCCAGGGGGGGAGACCCAGTACTTC. It is translated as CASSLSPGGETQYF.

V and J are TRBV7-6 and TRBJ2-2, with TRBD2 as a possible D gene (5 bases). The V end lost 5 bases, the J end lost 4 bases, and 14 bases lay between the germline ends. There are 15 residues in the CDR3. Per the germline V gene, CDR1 is SGHVS and CDR2 is FNYEAQ. CDR3 bases: TGTGCCAGCAGCGTAAGGACCCGGGGCACCGGGGAGCTGTTTTTT. Its protein product is CASSVRTRGTGELFF.

This clonotype was counted between two and nine times. The genes are TRBV6-1 and TRBJ2-1; 7 bases line up with TRBD2. This CDR3 is 17 amino acids long. J was trimmed by 0 bases and V by 5 bases; bases with no gene match: 10. CDR1 MNHNS and CDR2 SASEGT come from the germline V gene. CDR3 nucleotide sequence: TGTGCCAGCAGTCCTCGGGCTAGCGGTAGCTCCTACAATGAGCAGTTCTTC. It is translated as CASSPRASGSSYNEQFF.

CDR3 protein: CASSLARGLYEQYF. The CDR3 nucleotides read TGTGCCAGCAGCTTAGCCAGGGGGCTCTACGAGCAGTACTTC. The chain combines TRBV7-2 with TRBJ2-7; TRBD1 matches 8 bases. Germline trimming cut 0 bases from V and 3 bases from J; bases unmatched to any gene: 1. Germline lookup yields CDR1 SGHTA and CDR2 FQGNSA. This CDR3 has 14 amino acids.

In this sample, this clonotype turned up many times. The rearrangement uses TRBV7-8 and TRBJ2-3, with 8 positions matching TRBD2. The J segment lost 1 base and the V segment lost 2 bases, leaving 5 bases of the junction unmatched. The V gene's germline CDR1 is SGHVS and CDR2 FQNEAQ. The CDR3 extends over 16 amino acids. The CDR3 loop is CASSLIRGGGTDTQYF. The CDR3 bases are TGTGCCAGCAGCTTAATTCGGGGGGGCGGCACAGATACGCAGTATTTT.

J is TRBJ2-1 and V is TRBV14; TRBD1 agrees at 8 bases. CDR3 size: 16 residues. Looked up from germline, CDR1 is SGHDN and CDR2 is FVKESK. J lost 0 bases, V lost 6 bases, and 7 bases had no gene match. CDR3 nucleotides: TGTGCCAGCAGTACTTTAACAGGGGGCTCCTACAATGAGCAGTTCTTC. It yields the protein CASSTLTGGSYNEQFF.

The chain is built from TRBV3-1 and TRBJ2-3; D ambiguous. Trimming stripped 3 bases from V and 3 bases from J, with 13 bases between. Germline CDR1 is LGHDT and CDR2 is YNNKEL (reference sequence). The CDR3 has 15 residues. The chain's CDR3 is CASSHHTRRTDTQYF. The CDR3 DNA reads TGTGCCAGCAGCCACCACACCAGGCGGACAGATACGCAGTATTTT.

The chain has TRBV6-5 and TRBJ2-7, with D possibly matching TRBD1 (6 bases). Germline loops: CDR1 MNHEY, CDR2 SVGAGI. This CDR3 spans 13 amino acids. V was pared by 4 bases and J by 2 bases, with 9 bases between. The CDR3 sequence: CASSLDSTYEQYF. The CDR3 bases are TGTGCCAGCAGTTTGGACAGCACCTACGAGCAGTACTTC.

This clonotype was recorded a few times. V usage is TRBV12-3 or TRBV12-4 and J usage is TRBJ1-1, with D uncertain. The CDR3 runs 16 residues. V lost 4 bases and J 1 base, leaving 16 bases between the germline ends. DNA for the CDR3: TGTGCCAGCAGTTATTTGGGGATCGGGAAGAACACTGAAGCTTTCTTT. This encodes CASSYLGIGKNTEAFF.

The chain combines TRBV4-2 with TRBJ2-7; D is possibly TRBD1 (5 bases). This CDR3 contains 17 residues. The V end was cut by 2 bases, the J end by 5 bases, with 22 bases between. CDR1 LGHNA and CDR2 YNFKEQ come from the germline V gene. The CDR3 loop reads CASSQRNRRNGAHEQYF. For the CDR3, the DNA is TGTGCCAGCAGCCAACGTAACAGAAGGAATGGGGCCCACGAGCAGTACTTC.

This clonotype has just a few counts. The rearrangement links TRBV11-2 to TRBJ2-5, with D hard to call. CDR3 length: 14 amino acids. V lost 1 base, J lost 5 bases, and 11 bases lay in between. Germline lookup yields CDR1 SGHAT and CDR2 FQNNGV. DNA for the CDR3: TGTGCCAGCAGCTTAGTTCCCGGCCCCGAGACCCAGTACTTC. Its protein product is CASSLVPGPETQYF.

The chain is built from TRBV29-1 and TRBJ1-2; 10 positions agree with TRBD1. The CDR3 runs 13 residues. V lost 5 bases, J lost 2 bases, and 2 bases stayed unmatched. Germline assignment: CDR1 SQVTM and CDR2 ANQGSEA. The CDR3, as DNA: TGCAGCGTTCGGACAGGGGGGAACTATGGCTACACCTTC. Its translation is CSVRTGGNYGYTF.

V is TRBV27 and J is TRBJ2-7; no clear D. This CDR3 has 14 amino acids. Germline V lookup: CDR1 MNHEY, CDR2 SMNVEV (reference sequence). Trimming left V 6 bases short and J 7 bases short, with 19 bases between. The chain's CDR3 is CASRAIERMGEQYF. CDR3 DNA sequence: TGTGCCAGCAGGGCAATCGAACGGATGGGAGAGCAGTACTTC.

The V call is TRBV12-3 or TRBV12-4, the J call TRBJ1-3; the D is unclear. There are 16 residues in the CDR3. Trimming took 3 bases from V and 0 from J, leaving 12 bases between them. The CDR3: CASSFITESSGNTIYF. The CDR3 region has the DNA TGTGCCAGCAGTTTTATCACAGAGAGCTCTGGAAACACCATATATTTT.